This TCR beta chain originates from a study of T cell clones after liver transplantation. V was clipped by 0 bases and J by 4 bases, with 11 bases between them. CDR3 length: 14 residues. In germline, CDR1 is SGHNT, CDR2 YYREEE (reference sequence). Assay used: immunoSEQ multiplex PCR; TCRdb lists only in-frame clones, some missing. Of approximately 7,000 clones listed, under 75% are singletons. The specimen was CD8+ T cells from blood, collected before liver transplant. The rearrangement uses TRBV5-4 and TRBJ2-7; D possibly uses TRBD1 or TRBD2 (5 bases each). This receptor was taken from a human donor who received a liver transplant. CDR3 residues: CASSLDEGPYEQYV. The CDR3 bases are TGTGCCAGCAGCTTGGATGAGGGGCCTTACGAGCAGTACGTC.